This entry features one T cell receptor beta chain sequence. Its antigen is unknown. This sample was taken from a study of T cell responses to AZD1222 COVID-19 vaccine. On the study more broadly: Analysis merged second doses at about 4 or about 12 weeks.

CDR1 is SGHNT and CDR2 is YYREEE in the germline V gene (reference sequence). V lost 4 bases to trimming and J lost 1 base, with 12 bases between them. This CDR3 region has 14 residues. Clones were sequenced by immunoSEQ multiplex PCR, and TCRdb holds only the in-frame ones, with some missing. Of around 88,000 clones listed, roughly 90% are singletons. Study results and limitations: Baseline seropositivity characterized only a handful of AZD1222 recipients. The study found Spike-specific TCR breadth and depth rose after two AZD1222 doses. Repertoire sampling occurred only after the peak T cell response.

The chain employs TRBV5-4 and TRBJ2-7, with a weak D call TRBD2 (7 bases). The sample consisted of peripheral blood, taken on day 0 of AZD1222 vaccination. The sequence derives from an adult in good health. CDR3 amino acids: CASSGGGSSYEQYF. The DNA of the CDR3 is TGTGCCAGCAGCGGGGGGGGCAGTTCCTACGAGCAGTACTTC. Variable domain in full (rest from reference TRBV5-4 and TRBJ2-7): ETGVTQSPTHLIKTRGQQVTLRCSSQSGHNTVSWYQQALGQGPQFIFQYYREEENGRGNFPPRFSGLQFPNYSSELNVNALELDDSALYLCASSGGGSSYEQYFGPGTRLTVT.